Below are 25 T cell receptor beta chains sequenced from a single sample in a study of tumor-infiltrating lymphocytes in primary liver carcinoma. Using a constant-region primer together with ProtoScript II reverse transcriptase, TCR beta cDNA was made from about 500 ng of total RNA. For TCR beta, libraries were produced by three nested multiplex PCR rounds using slightly modified ARM-PCR. Running 9 to 11 cycles apiece, the first two PCR rounds relied on TRBV1-TRBV30 forward primers together with a C-beta reverse primer. From the multiplex PCR reads, TCRdb called clonotypes with MiXCR, one entry per CDR3 protein. The sample holds roughly 53,000 distinct CDR3 sequences, about 70% seen once. For each extraction, RNA and DNA were obtained together from about 21-30 mg of unsorted bulk tissue. The sequenced sample consisted of liver tumor tissue from sampling region 2. Described subset: tumor region T2, inferior pole. The receptor set was obtained from a man between 40 and 49 years old with primary liver carcinoma and hepatitis B virus infection.

About this clonotype: A junction end diverges from the germline sequence, so it may reflect a read error. This chain links TRBV4-1 with TRBJ2-4; tentatively, D is TRBD1 (5 bases). The germline V gene has CDR1 MGHRA and CDR2 YSYEKL. The CDR3 totals 19 residues. CDR3 region: CASSQEPPQNEGAKNVQYF. The CDR3 nucleotides are TGCGCCAGCAGCCAAGAGCCCCCTCAAAACGAAGGGGCAAAAAACGTTCAGTACTTC.

This clonotype was detected only a few times. The gene calls are TRBV28 and TRBJ1-1; tentative D call: TRBD1 (5 bases). Germline V lookup: CDR1 MDHEN, CDR2 SYDVKM. V gave up 4 bases and J gave up 1 base, with 10 bases separating them. The CDR3 has 14 amino acids. The CDR3 sequence: CASSSTATNTEAFF. DNA for the CDR3: TGTGCCAGCAGTTCGACAGCAACGAACACTGAAGCTTTCTTT.

In regard to this clonotype: The germline gene is not matched at one end of the junction; a read error may be the cause. The chain employs TRBV29-1 and TRBJ2-5; TRBD2 agrees at 9 bases. Germline V CDR1 and CDR2: SQVTM, ANQGSEA. There are 17 residues in the CDR3. The CDR3 loop is CSVVPFGGLAQRETQYF. The CDR3 region has the DNA TGCAGCGTTGTACCTTTCGGCGGACTAGCGCAACGAGAGACTCAGTACTTC.

As regards this clonotype: Since the CDR3 does not end with the conserved phenylalanine or tryptophan, this likely comes from a read error. It is unclear where the CDR3 begins or ends on the DNA, so no DNA is shown, and the CDR3 is as TCRdb lists it. This chain connects TRBV11-2 to TRBJ2-3; the table's D gene call, TRBD1, was not cross checked with the DNA. CDR1 SGHAT and CDR2 FQNNGV come from the germline V gene. The CDR3 region is 17 residues in length, termini included. CDR3 in amino acids: CASCLVGAGSGEDTQYI.

In its sample, this clonotype was seen a few times. V gene TRBV20-1 combines with J gene TRBJ1-1; the D is unclear. Germline V CDR1 and CDR2: DFQATT, SNEGSKA (reference sequence). This CDR3 has 13 amino acids. V was trimmed by 0 bases and J by 2 bases, leaving 7 bases between them. The CDR3 sequence is CSARDQYNTEAFF. The CDR3 region has the DNA TGCAGTGCTAGAGACCAGTATAACACTGAAGCTTTCTTT.

Of note for this clonotype: As the CDR3 is not closed by the conserved phenylalanine or tryptophan, this likely results from a read error. The genes are TRBV11-1 and TRBJ2-1; 8 nucleotides line up with TRBD2. The germline V gene encodes CDR1 SGHAT and CDR2 FQDESV (reference sequence). V shed 5 bases, J shed 5 bases, and the junction held 14 bases outside the gene matches. The length of the CDR3 is 17 residues. The CDR3 nucleotides are TGTGCCAGCAGCATGGGACTAGGGGGAGAAGTTGACAATGAGCAGTTCCTC. Protein: CASSMGLGGEVDNEQFL.

Regarding this clonotype: Germline and junction disagree at one end, which may indicate a read error. The V call is TRBV12-3 or TRBV12-4, the J call TRBJ2-1; TRBD1 matches 7 bases. The CDR3 has 15 amino acids. The CDR3, as DNA: TGTGCCAGCAGCCTCACCGGGACAGATGACAATGAGCAGCTCTTC. Residues: CASSLTGTDDNEQLF.

Turning to this clonotype: One end of the junction fails to match germline, which may point to a read error. J is TRBJ1-5 and V is TRBV28; D perhaps matches TRBD1 (5 bases). This CDR3 comprises 15 residues. The V gene's germline CDR1 is MDHEN and CDR2 SYDVKM. The CDR3 region is CASSSRYMGLQPQLF. Here the CDR3 DNA reads TGTGCCAGCAGTTCACGGTACATGGGGCTTCAGCCCCAGCTTTTT. Filled out from reference TRBV28 and TRBJ1-5, the complete variable domain reads DVKVTQSSRYLVKRTGEKVFLECVQDMDHENMFWYRQDPGLGLRLIYFSYDVKMKEKGDIPEGYSVSREKKERFSLILESASTNQTSMYLCASSSRYMGLQPQLFGDGTRLSIL.

This clonotype has at least ten counts. The rearrangement links TRBV5-4 to TRBJ2-5; no reliable D call. V was trimmed by 6 bases and J by 2 bases, leaving 14 bases between them. Germline CDR1 is SGHNT and CDR2 is YYREEE (reference sequence). The CDR3 totals 14 residues. CDR3 bases: TGTGCCAGCAAGCTGGACCTCCCACAAGAGACCCAGTACTTC. It encodes CASKLDLPQETQYF.

There are many counts of this clonotype. The chain uses TRBV14 and TRBJ1-1; a weak D match, TRBD1 (6 bases). This CDR3 is 15 amino acids long. The germline V gene has CDR1 SGHDN and CDR2 FVKESK. Trimming cost V 4 bases and J 7 bases, with 19 bases left between them. The CDR3 spells CASSLQGIPSIEAFF. In DNA form, the CDR3 reads TGTGCCAGCAGCCTACAGGGTATTCCGAGTATTGAAGCTTTCTTT. Combining the CDR3 with reference TRBV14 and TRBJ1-1 gives the whole variable domain EAGVTQFPSHSVIEKGQTVTLRCDPISGHDNLYWYRRVMGKEIKFLLHFVKESKQDESGMPNNRFLAERTGGTYSTLKVQPAELEDSGVYFCASSLQGIPSIEAFFGQGTRLTVV.

This clonotype is a singleton in its sample. A junction boundary mismatches the germline segment, possibly from a read error. V and J are TRBV10-3 and TRBJ2-1; D not resolved. Germline values: CDR1 ENHRY, CDR2 SYGVKD. The CDR3 loop spans 15 amino acids. The CDR3 sequence is CATSEVGNFYNEQFF. The CDR3 DNA reads TGTGCCACCAGTGAGGTTGGTAACTTCTACAATGAGCAGTTCTTC.

To note about this clonotype: Mismatch with germline at one junction end may stem from a read error. This chain links TRBV29-1 with TRBJ2-3, with D possibly TRBD1 on 5 matching bases. This CDR3 has 14 amino acids. Germline V lookup: CDR1 SQVTM, CDR2 ANQGSEA. The CDR3 loop is CNVESWQGPYTQYF. The CDR3 region has the DNA TGCAACGTTGAGTCGTGGCAGGGCCCATATACGCAGTATTTT.

This clonotype was observed a few times. A much larger clone lies a single base off, so this may be a read error. This sequence joins TRBV5-4 and TRBJ1-5; D uncertain. CDR3 length: 15 amino acids. Germline CDR1 SGHNT, CDR2 YYREEE (reference sequence). V was clipped by 2 bases and J by 2 bases, with 11 bases between them. CDR3 amino acids: CASSFGRRGNQPQHF. In DNA form, the CDR3 reads TGTGCCAGCAGCTTCGGCAGGAGAGGCAATCAGCCCCAGCATTTT.

This clonotype appeared a single time. The chain joins TRBV29-1 to TRBJ2-7; TRBD1 aligns across 7 bases. CDR1 and CDR2 (germline): SQVTM, ANQGSEA. CDR3 length: 13 amino acids. J was trimmed by 5 bases and V by 6 bases; bases with no gene match: 10. CDR3 bases: TGCAGCGTCCTGACAGGGACCGGCCACGAGCAGTACTTC. It translates to CSVLTGTGHEQYF.

This clonotype came up a few times. No conserved phenylalanine or tryptophan ends this CDR3, so it is likely a read error. The chain uses TRBV6-6 and TRBJ2-1; D may be TRBD2 (5 bases). The germline V and J ends were trimmed by 6 bases and 3 bases, with 15 bases remaining between them. The germline V gene encodes CDR1 MNHNY and CDR2 SVGAGI (reference sequence). The CDR3 covers 15 residues. The CDR3 is CASSTGIQNYNEQFL. CDR3 nucleotides: TGTGCCAGCAGCACCGGGATCCAGAACTACAATGAGCAGTTCTTA.

As concerns this clonotype: One end of the junction does not line up with germline, which may come from a read error. The rearrangement links TRBV11-2 to TRBJ1-2; possibly TRBD1 for D (6 bases). CDR3 length: 13 residues. Germline loops: CDR1 SGHAT, CDR2 FQNNGV. CDR3 sequence reads: CASSLEGGYGYTF. The CDR3 DNA reads as TGTGCCAGCAGCTTAGAGGGGGGCTATGGCTACACTTTC.

V usage is TRBV29-1 and J usage is TRBJ2-3, with D possibly being TRBD2 (5 bases). The CDR3 consists of 13 residues. CDR1 and CDR2 from the germline V gene are SQVTM and ANQGSEA. V was trimmed by 5 bases and J by 4 bases, leaving 13 bases between them. The CDR3 nucleotides read TGCAGCGTTACTCCGGGATTGTCAGATACGCAGTATTTT. It encodes CSVTPGLSDTQYF.

The chain links TRBV29-1 to TRBJ2-3; D is perhaps TRBD2 (5 bases). This CDR3 is 13 amino acids long. Germline V CDR1 and CDR2: SQVTM, ANQGSEA. Trimming shortened V by 5 bases and J by 5 bases, and 14 bases separated the two germline ends. The CDR3 loop is CSVLPGLVDTQYF. CDR3 nucleotide sequence: TGCAGCGTTCTTCCGGGATTGGTAGATACGCAGTATTTT.

This clonotype was found a few times. A read error may be the cause here, since a much bigger clone is one base away. The chain recombines TRBV7-9 with TRBJ2-7, with D hard to call. The CDR3 contains 12 residues. CDR1 and CDR2 from the germline V gene are SEHNR and FQNEAQ (reference sequence). The CDR3 sequence: CASSFETYERYF. The CDR3 DNA reads as TGTGCCAGCAGCTTCGAGACCTACGAGCGGTACTTC.

About this clonotype: One end of the junction varies from germline; a read error may be responsible. The J gene is TRBJ2-1, the V gene TRBV11-2; D remains ambiguous. This CDR3 has 13 amino acids. Germline CDR1 and CDR2: SGHAT and FQNNGV. For the CDR3, the DNA is TGTGCCAGCAGCTTAAATGATGCCTTAGAGCAGCTCTTC. As protein: CASSLNDALEQLF.

In the case of this clonotype: Without the conserved terminal phenylalanine or tryptophan, this CDR3 likely stems from a read error. This chain joins TRBV4-1 and TRBJ2-1, with 8 bases that match TRBD2. The CDR3 runs 16 residues. Unmatched junction bases numbered 8, after V lost 0 bases and J lost 7 bases. Germline CDR1 and CDR2: MGHRA and YSYEKL. CDR3 DNA sequence: TGCGCCAGCAGCCAAGATTTGTCTAGCGGGCTTAATGAGCAGTTCTTG. Encoded protein: CASSQDLSSGLNEQFL.

A note on this clonotype: The junction does not match germline at one end; this may be a read error. J is TRBJ2-2 and V is TRBV6-1; D is perhaps TRBD2 (8 bases). CDR1 and CDR2 (germline): MNHNS, SASEGT. The CDR3 is 16 residues long. The CDR3 loop reads CASRKLTGGGTGELSF. As DNA, the CDR3 is TGTGCCAGCAGGAAACTAACGGGAGGGGGCACCGGGGAGCTGTCTTTT.

This rearrangement joins TRBV29-1 to TRBJ2-7; 8 bases are shared with TRBD1. The germline gives CDR1 SQVTM, CDR2 ANQGSEA. CDR3 length equals 14 residues. CDR3 sequence: CIVGSAGGAYEQYF. CDR3 in DNA: TGCATAGTTGGGTCGGCAGGGGGCGCGTACGAGCAGTACTTC.

This clonotype was seen just once. The chain recombines TRBV4-2 with TRBJ2-1, with 10 bases lining up with TRBD2. CDR3 length: 15 amino acids. Germline V gives CDR1 LGHNA, CDR2 YNFKEQ. V was clipped by 6 bases and J by 6 bases; unmatched bases: 8. The CDR3 DNA reads as TGTGCCAGCAGGCCAATCGGGACTAGCGCCAATGAGCAGTTCTTC. Its translation: CASRPIGTSANEQFF.

The CDR3 reads CAIIALPPGQGLGEQYF. CDR3 bases: TGTGCCATCATTGCTCTTCCCCCGGGACAGGGGCTCGGCGAGCAGTACTTC. This chain links TRBV10-3 with TRBJ2-7; 10 bases agree with TRBD1. The germline CDR1 and CDR2 sequences are ENHRY and SYGVKD. Trimming took 7 bases from V and 6 from J; bases not matched to a gene: 18. The CDR3 sequence is 17 residues long.